Listed below are T cell receptor beta chains from one sample, sequenced in a study of OX40 agonist ivuxolimab in advanced cancers. Method: immunoSEQ multiplex PCR; TCRdb's copy keeps in-frame clones and lacks some. The table lists roughly 32,000 clones, about 80% of them singletons, with roughly 23% in the top ten. The sequencing here drew on CD4+ or CD8+ T cells sorted from blood, taken in a trial of the OX40 agonist ivuxolimab. The origin of the receptors is an adult with an advanced solid tumor such as melanoma, head and neck, liver or kidney cancer. The CDR3 runs from the conserved cysteine through the conserved F or W. A D gene is named only where the DNA matches it firmly. Part of the rows lack a size; the others show once, few, many or a class for expanded clones.

j_call	d_call	clone_size	v_call	cdr3_nt	cdr3_aa
TRBJ2-1	TRBD2	-	TRBV6-5	TGTGCCAGCAGTTCCGCCCCTAGCGGGGGGTACAATGAGCAGTTCTTC	CASSSAPSGGYNEQFF
TRBJ1-4	-	-	TRBV19	TGTGCCAGTAGTCGACTTCAGGGAGGGGAAAAACTGTTTTTT	CASSRLQGGEKLFF
TRBJ2-3	-	-	TRBV6-5	TGTGCCAGCAGTCGGGCCACAGATACGCAGTATTTT	CASSRATDTQYF
TRBJ1-6	-	once	TRBV4-1	TGCGCCAGCAACCCGGGCCTGGGGTTTTCACCCCTCCACTTT	CASNPGLGFSPLHF
TRBJ1-2	-	-	TRBV6-1	TGTGCCAGCACACCAGGGACCTATGGCTACACCTTC	CASTPGTYGYTF
TRBJ2-3	TRBD1	-	TRBV19	TGTGCCAGTAGAAACCGAGGGGGACAGGGGAGCACAGATACGCAGTATTTT	CASRNRGGQGSTDTQYF
TRBJ1-5	TRBD1	-	TRBV11-3	TGTGCCAGCAGCCCTGGGACAGTATATAGCAATCAGCCCCAGCATTTT	CASSPGTVYSNQPQHF
TRBJ1-5	-	-	TRBV19	TGTGCCAGTAGTGTTGAACGGATTCCCTATAGCAATCAGCCCCAGCATTTT	CASSVERIPYSNQPQHF
TRBJ2-1	TRBD2	-	TRBV5-1	TGCGCCAGCAGCTTGGGTCTAGCGGGGGTCAATGAGCAGTTCTTC	CASSLGLAGVNEQFF
TRBJ2-7	-	-	TRBV6-6	TGTGCCAGCAGTTTCCCCCCCGGACAGAACTACGAGCAGTACTTC	CASSFPPGQNYEQYF
TRBJ1-1	-	-	TRBV28	TGTGCCAGCTCAACGACAGCCTATTTCTTGAACACTGAAGCTTTCTTT	CASSTTAYFLNTEAFF
TRBJ1-4	-	once	TRBV4-2	TGTGCCAGCAGCCAAGACGGTTCAGGGAGTTTGCTCGGAAAACTGTTTTTT	CASSQDGSGSLLGKLFF
TRBJ1-5	-	-	TRBV6-1	TGTGCCAGCAGTGAAGCTTGGGGTAACAATCAGCCCCAGCATTTT	CASSEAWGNNQPQHF
TRBJ1-1	-	-	TRBV18	TGTGCCAGCTCACCTACTCGGAATAGGGAAGAAGCTTTCTTT	CASSPTRNREEAFF
TRBJ1-1	-	medium-sized	TRBV19	TGTGCCAGTAGTAGCAGGGTCACTGAAGCTTTCTTT	CASSSRVTEAFF
TRBJ2-6	-	-	TRBV7-3	TGTGCCCTGATACCGAGCCGGGACCCGCTTTATGGGGCCAACGTCCTGACTTTC	CALIPSRDPLYGANVLTF
TRBJ1-1	-	-	TRBV5-6	TGTGCCAGCAGCACCTTGGGAAGGAACACTGAAGCTTTCTTT	CASSTLGRNTEAFF
TRBJ1-5	-	-	TRBV23-1	TGCGCCAGCGGAGGGGGGGGGCAGCCCCAGCATTTT	CASGGGGQPQHF
TRBJ2-7	-	-	TRBV6-1	TGTGCCAGCAGTGAATTGACTTGGGGAGCGCGATTCTACGAGCAGTACTTC	CASSELTWGARFYEQYF
TRBJ1-6	-	-	TRBV5-1	TGCGCCAGCAGCTTCGGGGAGGGTAATTCACCCCTCCACTTT	CASSFGEGNSPLHF
TRBJ2-5	-	-	TRBV7-9	TGTGCCAGCAGCCGACAGCAAGAGACCCAGTACTTC	CASSRQQETQYF
TRBJ1-4	TRBD1	-	TRBV19	TGTGCCAGTAGTGTCGGGACAGGGGGTAATGAAAAACTGTTTTTT	CASSVGTGGNEKLFF
TRBJ2-7	-	-	TRBV7-9	TGTGCCAGCAGCTTAACTAGTGGTGACGAGCAGTACTTC	CASSLTSGDEQYF
TRBJ1-2	-	-	TRBV5-6	TGTGCCAGCAGCCCCGCAGCGGCTAACTATGGCTACACCTTC	CASSPAAANYGYTF
TRBJ1-2	-	-	TRBV10-3	TGTGCCATCAGTGGTGGCACTAACTATGGCTACACCTTC	CAISGGTNYGYTF
TRBJ1-2	-	-	TRBV6-5	TGTGCCAGCAGCCGGTCCACGGGACCCTCATATGGCTACACCTTC	CASSRSTGPSYGYTF
TRBJ1-6	TRBD1	-	TRBV6-5	TGTGCCAGCAGACCACAGGGGAATAATTCACCCCTCCACTTT	CASRPQGNNSPLHF
TRBJ2-3	TRBD2	-	TRBV7-4	TGTGCCAGCAGCGAATGCACCGGGACTACTACGTGGGATACGCAGTATTTT	CASSECTGTTTWDTQYF
TRBJ1-5	TRBD1	-	TRBV30	TGTGCCTGGAGTGGATTAGGGGGCGCGGGCAATCAGCCCCAGCATTTT	CAWSGLGGAGNQPQHF
TRBJ1-1	-	-	TRBV15	TGTGCCACCAGCAGCACAGGGAACACTGAAGCTTTCTTT	CATSSTGNTEAFF
TRBJ1-3	TRBD1	-	TRBV5-1	TGCGCCAGCAGCTTGGTTCCAGGGGGCTTCCCGGACGGCTCTGGAAACACCATATATTTT	CASSLVPGGFPDGSGNTIYF
TRBJ1-4	-	-	TRBV15	TGTGCCACCACCCTGCGATTGGCAACTAATGAAAAACTGTTTTTT	CATTLRLATNEKLFF
TRBJ2-5	-	-	TRBV19	TGTGCCAGTAGCTTACTAACGCCCCCAGCGCAGGAGACCCAGTACTTC	CASSLLTPPAQETQYF
TRBJ2-2	TRBD1	-	TRBV18	TGTGCCAGCAACACGGGACAGGGACGCACCGGGGAGCTGTTTTTT	CASNTGQGRTGELFF
TRBJ1-5	-	-	TRBV6-1	TGTGCCAGCAGTGACGACCCGTGGGACACCCAGCCCCAGCATTTT	CASSDDPWDTQPQHF
TRBJ1-6	-	-	TRBV19	TGTGCCAGTACAGGTCAGGGGACTTGGAATTCACCCCTCCACTTT	CASTGQGTWNSPLHF
TRBJ2-7	-	-	TRBV6-5	TGTGCCAGCAGTCCAGACTGGAGCTCCTACGAGCAGTACTTC	CASSPDWSSYEQYF
TRBJ1-6	-	few	TRBV5-4	TGTGCCAGCAGCTTGGTGACAGGAACCTCCTATAATTCACCCCTCCACTTT	CASSLVTGTSYNSPLHF
TRBJ1-2	-	-	TRBV7-9	TGTGCCAGCAGCTTCAGTGCCAATGGCTACACCTTC	CASSFSANGYTF
TRBJ1-2	-	-	TRBV28	TGTGCCAGCAGAATTAGGGGGGGCTACACCTTC	CASRIRGGYTF
TRBJ1-2	-	-	TRBV5-3	TGTGCCAGAAGCTCCCAAGGGGCCAGCCATAACTATGGCTACACCTTC	CARSSQGASHNYGYTF
TRBJ2-5	-	-	TRBV18	TGTGCCAGCTCCAGGCCCACACAGTTTCAAGAGACCCAGTACTTC	CASSRPTQFQETQYF
TRBJ2-1	TRBD2	-	TRBV5-1	TGCGCCACCAAATCCCAGCGGGGGTGGGATGAGCAGTTCTTC	CATKSQRGWDEQFF
TRBJ2-5	TRBD2	-	TRBV5-1	TGCGCCAGCAGCTCGTGGGGGGGGTCCCAAGAGACCCAGTACTTC	CASSSWGGSQETQYF
TRBJ1-1	-	few	TRBV5-1	TGCGCCAGCAGCTCCGGGTATTACCCTGAAGCTTTCTTT	CASSSGYYPEAFF
TRBJ2-3	TRBD1	few	TRBV11-2	TGTGCCAGCAGCTCCGGGACAGACTATAGCACAGATACGCAGTATTTT	CASSSGTDYSTDTQYF